The rows below give T cell receptor beta chains drawn from one sample of a study of T cells in Graves' hyperthyroidism and ophthalmopathy. Via MiXCR, TCRdb re-called the multiplex PCR reads, giving one row per CDR3 protein. The data contain 300,000 to 350,000 distinct CDR3 sequences, around 13% of them singletons. Sequenced material: blood. The receptors derive from a young woman with Graves' hyperthyroidism. Both conserved end residues are part of each CDR3. Each record gives: V gene, clone size, D gene, J gene, CDR3 protein, CDR3 DNA. D genes are given only for firm matches. Rows give clone size only sometimes, using once, few, many, or a class for an expanded clone.

V gene: TRBV11-2
clone size: many
D gene: -
J gene: TRBJ2-3
CDR3 protein: CASSSRTAWGTDTQYF
CDR3 DNA: TGTGCCAGCAGCTCCAGGACGGCGTGGGGTACAGATACGCAGTATTTT

V gene: TRBV20-1
clone size: few
D gene: TRBD2
J gene: TRBJ2-7
CDR3 protein: CSASLAGKYEQYF
CDR3 DNA: TGCAGTGCTTCACTAGCGGGGAAATACGAGCAGTACTTC

V gene: TRBV20-1
clone size: -
D gene: -
J gene: TRBJ2-5
CDR3 protein: CSAREAFQETQYF
CDR3 DNA: TGCAGTGCTAGAGAAGCGTTCCAAGAGACCCAGTACTTC

V gene: TRBV11-2
clone size: many
D gene: -
J gene: TRBJ2-7
CDR3 protein: CASSILYEQYF
CDR3 DNA: TGTGCCAGCAGCATCCTCTACGAGCAGTACTTC

V gene: TRBV20-1
clone size: few
D gene: TRBD1
J gene: TRBJ2-7
CDR3 protein: CSARGYRGRSYEQYF
CDR3 DNA: TGCAGTGCTAGAGGGTACAGGGGCAGGTCCTACGAGCAGTACTTC

V gene: TRBV7-7
clone size: few
D gene: TRBD2
J gene: TRBJ2-7
CDR3 protein: CASSLTVGGSKHEQYF
CDR3 DNA: TGTGCTAGCAGCTTAACGGTTGGCGGGAGTAAGCACGAGCAGTACTTC

V gene: TRBV2
clone size: many
D gene: TRBD2
J gene: TRBJ2-2
CDR3 protein: CASSIRLAGLTGELFF
CDR3 DNA: TGTGCCAGCAGTATTAGACTAGCGGGGCTCACCGGGGAGCTGTTTTTT

V gene: TRBV28
clone size: many
D gene: TRBD2
J gene: TRBJ2-7
CDR3 protein: CASSPPGRAGGLEQYF
CDR3 DNA: TGTGCCAGCAGTCCCCCGGGGCGAGCGGGAGGGCTTGAGCAGTACTTC

V gene: TRBV6-2/TRBV6-3
clone size: many
D gene: -
J gene: TRBJ1-1
CDR3 protein: CASSSRAGSTEAFF
CDR3 DNA: TGTGCCAGCAGCTCCCGCGCAGGGTCCACTGAAGCTTTCTTT

V gene: TRBV29-1
clone size: few
D gene: -
J gene: TRBJ1-1
CDR3 protein: CSVHGTLDTEAFF
CDR3 DNA: TGCAGCGTTCACGGGACACTAGACACTGAAGCTTTCTTT

V gene: TRBV11-2
clone size: many
D gene: TRBD2
J gene: TRBJ2-1
CDR3 protein: CASSLAVAGGPGTRSYNEQFF
CDR3 DNA: TGTGCCAGCAGCTTGGCCGTAGCGGGAGGGCCAGGGACCCGCTCCTACAATGAGCAGTTCTTC

V gene: TRBV20-1
clone size: once
D gene: TRBD2
J gene: TRBJ2-7
CDR3 protein: CSARSSGIGYEQYF
CDR3 DNA: TGCAGTGCTAGATCTAGCGGGATTGGCTACGAGCAGTACTTC

V gene: TRBV3-1
clone size: few
D gene: TRBD2
J gene: TRBJ2-1
CDR3 protein: CASSQDSGGSDEQFF
CDR3 DNA: TGTGCCAGCAGCCAAGATTCAGGCGGGAGCGATGAGCAGTTCTTC

V gene: TRBV20-1
clone size: many
D gene: TRBD1
J gene: TRBJ2-3
CDR3 protein: CSAGQGIVDTQYF
CDR3 DNA: TGCAGCGCGGGACAGGGAATAGTTGATACGCAGTATTTT

V gene: TRBV5-1
clone size: many
D gene: -
J gene: TRBJ2-3
CDR3 protein: CASSWTAGTRHTDTQYF
CDR3 DNA: TGCGCCAGCAGCTGGACCGCCGGTACGCGACACACAGATACGCAGTATTTT

V gene: TRBV7-8
clone size: many
D gene: TRBD2
J gene: TRBJ2-3
CDR3 protein: CASSSSPGLASTDTQYF
CDR3 DNA: TGTGCCAGCAGCTCCTCCCCAGGACTAGCGTCCACAGATACGCAGTATTTT

V gene: TRBV7-2
clone size: many
D gene: -
J gene: TRBJ2-7
CDR3 protein: CASSLVAQGSYEQYF
CDR3 DNA: TGTGCCAGCAGCTTAGTAGCTCAGGGCTCCTACGAGCAGTACTTC

V gene: TRBV6-4
clone size: -
D gene: -
J gene: TRBJ2-1
CDR3 protein: CASNPVLLSSYNEQFF
CDR3 DNA: TGTGCCAGCAACCCGGTCCTTCTGAGCTCCTACAATGAGCAGTTCTTC

V gene: TRBV20-1
clone size: many
D gene: TRBD1
J gene: TRBJ1-4
CDR3 protein: CSASHGTGGEKLFF
CDR3 DNA: TGCAGTGCTAGTCACGGGACAGGAGGTGAAAAACTGTTTTTT

V gene: TRBV6-1
clone size: few
D gene: TRBD1
J gene: TRBJ2-2
CDR3 protein: CASSPPTGGGTGELFF
CDR3 DNA: TGTGCCAGCAGTCCCCCGACAGGGGGCGGAACCGGGGAGCTGTTTTTT

V gene: TRBV2
clone size: many
D gene: TRBD1
J gene: TRBJ1-5
CDR3 protein: CASKDRVGKPQHF
CDR3 DNA: TGTGCCAGCAAGGACAGGGTAGGAAAGCCCCAGCATTTT

V gene: TRBV6-2/TRBV6-3
clone size: few
D gene: -
J gene: TRBJ1-1
CDR3 protein: CASGAALQTEAFF
CDR3 DNA: TGTGCCAGCGGAGCGGCACTCCAAACTGAAGCTTTCTTT

V gene: TRBV6-2/TRBV6-3
clone size: few
D gene: TRBD1
J gene: TRBJ2-7
CDR3 protein: CASSPSGTGIHEQYF
CDR3 DNA: TGTGCCAGCAGTCCATCCGGGACAGGGATCCACGAGCAGTACTTC

V gene: TRBV13
clone size: -
D gene: -
J gene: TRBJ2-5
CDR3 protein: CASSLRGGPETQYF
CDR3 DNA: TGTGCCAGCAGCCTCCGCGGCGGCCCGGAGACCCAGTACTTC

V gene: TRBV5-1
clone size: many
D gene: -
J gene: TRBJ1-6
CDR3 protein: CASSHGTENSPLHF
CDR3 DNA: TGCGCCAGCAGCCATGGGACGGAGAATTCACCCCTCCACTTT

V gene: TRBV6-1
clone size: many
D gene: -
J gene: TRBJ2-7
CDR3 protein: CASSENRGALYEQYF
CDR3 DNA: TGTGCCAGCAGTGAAAATAGGGGGGCCCTTTACGAGCAGTACTTC

V gene: TRBV28
clone size: many
D gene: TRBD1
J gene: TRBJ1-2
CDR3 protein: CASSFTGDGYTF
CDR3 DNA: TGTGCCAGCAGTTTTACAGGGGATGGCTACACCTTC

V gene: TRBV15
clone size: many
D gene: -
J gene: TRBJ1-1
CDR3 protein: CATSSVVGTEAFF
CDR3 DNA: TGTGCCACCAGCAGCGTAGTGGGCACTGAAGCTTTCTTT

V gene: TRBV27
clone size: -
D gene: -
J gene: TRBJ2-1
CDR3 protein: CASRLRGEQFF
CDR3 DNA: TGTGCCAGCAGGTTAAGGGGTGAGCAGTTCTTC

V gene: TRBV3-1
clone size: few
D gene: -
J gene: TRBJ1-2
CDR3 protein: CASSQGSSDYGYTF
CDR3 DNA: TGTGCCAGCAGCCAAGGGAGCTCAGACTATGGCTACACCTTC

V gene: TRBV3-1
clone size: -
D gene: TRBD2
J gene: TRBJ2-5
CDR3 protein: CASSQHASGTQETQYF
CDR3 DNA: TGTGCCAGCAGCCAACACGCTAGCGGGACCCAAGAGACCCAGTACTTC

V gene: TRBV20-1
clone size: many
D gene: TRBD2
J gene: TRBJ2-7
CDR3 protein: CSARTYRDYYEQYF
CDR3 DNA: TGCAGTGCTAGAACCTACCGGGACTACTACGAGCAGTACTTC

V gene: TRBV7-6
clone size: few
D gene: TRBD1
J gene: TRBJ2-6
CDR3 protein: CASSSTGGSSGANVLTF
CDR3 DNA: TGTGCCAGCAGCTCCACAGGGGGTAGCTCTGGGGCCAACGTCCTGACTTTC

V gene: TRBV12-3/TRBV12-4
clone size: many
D gene: -
J gene: TRBJ2-4
CDR3 protein: CASSFRGIENIQYF
CDR3 DNA: TGTGCCAGCAGTTTTCGGGGGATTGAAAACATTCAGTACTTC

V gene: TRBV28
clone size: -
D gene: -
J gene: TRBJ2-2
CDR3 protein: CASNLLTTGELFF
CDR3 DNA: TGTGCCAGCAACCTGTTGACCACCGGGGAGCTGTTTTTT